The rows below give T cell receptor beta chains drawn from one sample of a study of cytomegalovirus exposure and HLA in healthy donors. Clones were read by immunoSEQ multiplex PCR, and TCRdb kept only the in-frame ones, dropping some. Here the sample spans roughly 230,000 clones, around 90% being singletons. The source material was PBMCs. Receptors originate from a girl aged 2 to 9 in good health and CMV-seronegative. The CDR3 runs from the conserved cysteine through the conserved F or W.

len: 17
v_gene: TRBV19
CDR3aa: CASSIPTSTVSNQPQHF

len: 14
v_gene: TRBV27
CDR3aa: CASRLAGGPPEQFF

len: 13
v_gene: TRBV5-1
CDR3aa: CASSRDSPYEQYF

len: 11
v_gene: TRBV28
CDR3aa: CASRFSGEQFF

len: 15
v_gene: TRBV6-6
CDR3aa: CASSPAGGPTYEQYF

len: 15
v_gene: TRBV7-8
CDR3aa: CASSLSGYSNQPQHF

len: 16
v_gene: TRBV4-1
CDR3aa: CASSAPGGGFYNEQFF

len: 16
v_gene: TRBV5-6
CDR3aa: CASSNERTGGFYEQYF

len: 14
v_gene: TRBV6-5
CDR3aa: CASSYSGHNEKLFF

len: 14
v_gene: TRBV2
CDR3aa: CASSDKQGYTEAFF

len: 14
v_gene: TRBV5-4
CDR3aa: CASSLPHNTGELFF

len: 16
v_gene: TRBV5-4
CDR3aa: CASSIAGTGYNSPLHF

len: 15
v_gene: TRBV7-6
CDR3aa: CASSLSAGGNGEQYF

len: 15
v_gene: TRBV7-6
CDR3aa: CASSPGTDSNQPQHF

len: 13
v_gene: TRBV5-6
CDR3aa: CASSLGVGAEQYF

len: 13
v_gene: TRBV11-2
CDR3aa: CASSLGRESGYTF

len: 12
v_gene: TRBV19
CDR3aa: CASRDRGLGYTF

len: 15
v_gene: TRBV6-4
CDR3aa: CASSDSRVGMEKLFF

len: 15
v_gene: TRBV6-1
CDR3aa: CASSEEEGVVYEQYF

len: 17
v_gene: TRBV5-1
CDR3aa: CASSLGTSGGAEDTQYF

len: 14
v_gene: TRBV14
CDR3aa: CASSQVRSNEKLFF

len: 16
v_gene: TRBV23-1
CDR3aa: CASRPTTGAINTEAFF